These T cell receptor beta chains were read from a single sample in a study of OX40 agonist ivuxolimab in advanced cancers. Method: immunoSEQ multiplex PCR; TCRdb's copy keeps in-frame clones and lacks some. The top ten clones hold over 1.2% of a sample with around 35,000 clones, approximately 81% of them seen once. The specimen was CD4+ or CD8+ T cells sorted from blood, collected in a trial of the OX40 agonist ivuxolimab. These receptors all stem from an adult with an advanced solid tumor such as melanoma, head and neck, liver or kidney cancer. CDR3s include the opening cysteine and the closing phenylalanine or tryptophan.

V	J	CDR3
TRBV5-1	TRBJ1-1	CASSLGSGGTEAFF
TRBV2	TRBJ2-5	CASSDRTAQETQYF
TRBV5-1	TRBJ2-1	CASSLTAGGLNNEQFF
TRBV5-6	TRBJ1-1	CASSFSVEGALVAFF
TRBV4-2	TRBJ2-6	CASSLTSYGANVLTF
TRBV7-9	TRBJ1-5	CASSATGNQPQHF
TRBV5-4	TRBJ2-2	CASSFGVTTGELFF
TRBV11-3	TRBJ2-3	CASSLKGLDTQYF
TRBV7-8	TRBJ2-7	CASSLLTGRQKDEQYF
TRBV4-3	TRBJ2-2	CASSLPRSGPTGELFF
TRBV14	TRBJ2-7	CASRNDRTYEQYF
TRBV18	TRBJ1-2	CASSTNGGPGSYTF
TRBV11-1	TRBJ1-1	CASSLGGVQVKAFF
TRBV5-5	TRBJ1-1	CASSLVSGITEAFF
TRBV30	TRBJ1-1	CAWSVRLNTEAFF
TRBV9	TRBJ2-3	CASSVAHSTDTQYF
TRBV14	TRBJ2-7	CASSPRHDSYEQYF
TRBV6-5	TRBJ1-1	CASSYQQGGTEAFF
TRBV7-7	TRBJ2-1	CASSQGGYNEQFF
TRBV7-2	TRBJ2-5	CASSPDRASETQYF
TRBV6-6	TRBJ1-2	CASTLADSDYGYTF
TRBV6-5	TRBJ1-3	CATWTGSPSGNTIYF
TRBV19	TRBJ1-5	CASTTRRDAEQPQHF
TRBV6-5	TRBJ1-2	CASRESNYGYTF
TRBV4-1	TRBJ1-2	CASSQRTESYGYTF
TRBV4-2	TRBJ2-3	CASSQGERVRADTQYF
TRBV18	TRBJ1-1	CASSPPGGMNTEAFF
TRBV28	TRBJ1-5	CAIPAAGSNQPQHF
TRBV5-1	TRBJ2-7	CASSPGQGTIHYEQYF
TRBV9	TRBJ2-2	CASSVQWTGELFF
TRBV18	TRBJ2-7	CASSPGLDEQYF
TRBV5-6	TRBJ1-5	CASSRNRVNQPQHF
TRBV5-4	TRBJ1-4	CASSFAGAEDEKLFF